This passage covers 30 T cell receptor beta chains from one sample sequenced in a study of blood T cell repertoires in COVID-19 (dated by TCRdb to the early 2020s). Preparation of the library involved the immunoSEQ multiplex PCR assay. As stored in TCRdb, this immuneACCESS dataset retains in-frame rearrangements with V and J assigned. A fraction of the clones does not appear; measured against another copy, unresolved V genes explain less than half of the discrepancy, and the remainder lacks a known reason. Across this sample there are 200,000 to 250,000 clones, with approximately 90% seen only once. The biggest ten clones account for approximately 1.2% of the sample. The sequenced sample consisted of peripheral blood. These receptors originate from a man aged 25-40 years with acute or convalescent COVID-19.

This clone has only one observation. The chain recombines TRBV28 with TRBJ2-7, with 9 bases that match TRBD1. CDR3 size: 16 residues. CDR1 is MDHEN, CDR2 SYDVKM, per germline. Trimming cost V 5 bases and J 12 bases; bases outside gene matches: 20. In nucleotides, the CDR3 is TGTGCCAGCAGTCGACCGGGACAGGGACGCGGCTCCTCGCCGTACTTC. This translates into CASSRPGQGRGSSPYF.

The chain recombines TRBV6-6 with TRBJ1-1; maybe TRBD1 (6 bases). The germline V and J ends were trimmed by 6 bases and 5 bases, with 22 bases remaining between them. Germline V gene sequence: CDR1 MNHNY, CDR2 SVGAGI (reference sequence). This CDR3 spans 16 amino acids. In DNA form, the CDR3 reads TGTGCCAGCAGCCCCCGCGACAGGTTCTCGGGGACTGAAGCTTTCTTT. This codes for CASSPRDRFSGTEAFF.

The genes are TRBV7-2 and TRBJ2-7; D might be TRBD2 (5 bases). Trimming took 4 bases from V and 3 from J, leaving 16 bases between them. CDR1 is SGHTA and CDR2 is FQGNSA in the germline V gene. The CDR3 is made up of 15 amino acids. The CDR3 loop is CASSYEGPGIYEQYF. CDR3 nucleotides: TGTGCCAGCAGCTACGAGGGTCCAGGAATCTACGAGCAGTACTTC.

The gene calls are TRBV6-4 and TRBJ2-3; 7 bases agree with TRBD2. Germline CDR1 reads MRHNA; CDR2 reads SNTAGT. V shed 6 bases and J 3 bases; nucleotides not matched to a gene: 6. The CDR3 totals 14 residues. CDR3 sequence reads: CASRGGLETDTQYF. The CDR3 nucleotides read TGTGCCAGCAGGGGTGGACTAGAAACAGATACGCAGTATTTT.

This sequence joins TRBV6-2 or TRBV6-3 and TRBJ2-7; 8 positions agree with TRBD2. The V and J ends lost 4 bases and 3 bases, in that order; junction bases with no gene match: 8. Germline CDR1 reads MNHEY; CDR2 reads SVGEGT. The CDR3 consists of 15 residues. The CDR3 sequence is CASSSPREVFYEQYF. The CDR3 bases are TGTGCCAGCAGTTCCCCGCGGGAGGTATTCTACGAGCAGTACTTC.

The chain links TRBV19 to TRBJ2-1; D may be TRBD2 (5 bases). Between the trimmed V and J ends, which lost 7 bases and 9 bases, there was a span of 25 bases. Germline CDR1 reads LNHDA; CDR2 reads SQIVND (reference sequence). The CDR3 totals 16 residues. The CDR3 is CASNLGPSSFTGEQFF. CDR3 bases: TGTGCCAGTAATTTGGGCCCATCTAGCTTTACTGGTGAGCAGTTCTTC.

The chain carries TRBV5-1 and TRBJ2-1, with 11 bases aligning to TRBD1. With V trimmed by 0 bases and J by 6 bases, 8 bases remained unmatched. This CDR3 comprises 17 residues. Germline CDR1 SGHRS, CDR2 YFSETQ. The CDR3 DNA reads TGCGCCAGCAGCTTGGCCGTTGGACAGGGGGCTCGCAATGAGCAGTTCTTC. Encoded protein: CASSLAVGQGARNEQFF.

Here the CDR3 reads CASRASGWAPGANVLTF. The DNA for the CDR3 is TGTGCCAGCAGAGCTAGCGGGTGGGCCCCCGGGGCCAACGTCCTGACTTTC. V gene TRBV2 combines with J gene TRBJ2-6, with 8 bases identical to TRBD2. The ends lost 6 bases at V and 4 bases at J; junction bases unmatched: 11. This CDR3 is 17 amino acids long. The germline gives CDR1 SNHLY, CDR2 FYNNEI.

V and J are TRBV9 and TRBJ1-6; the D is unclear. The V gene's germline CDR1 is SGDLS and CDR2 YYNGEE. The CDR3 extends over 14 amino acids. The V end was cut by 0 bases, the J end by 7 bases, with 8 bases between. The CDR3 DNA follows: TGTGCCAGCAGCGTAGACCCGCAGAATTCACCCCTCCACTTT. It encodes CASSVDPQNSPLHF.

The J gene is TRBJ2-7, the V gene TRBV7-9; TRBD1 is a possible D gene (5 bases). CDR3 length equals 13 residues. V lost 10 bases and J 1 base, leaving 14 bases between the germline ends. Per the germline V gene, CDR1 is SEHNR and CDR2 is FQNEAQ (reference sequence). The CDR3 bases are TGTGCCATCTCAGGGCTCTCTTCCTACGAGCAGTACTTC. Residues: CAISGLSSYEQYF.

V and J are TRBV10-3 and TRBJ2-7; a possible D gene is TRBD1 (5 bases). The CDR3 has 13 amino acids. Trimming left V 10 bases short and J 4 bases short, with 17 bases between. Germline CDR1 ENHRY, CDR2 SYGVKD. The CDR3 loop is CAKRPKGVYEQYF. The CDR3 region has the DNA TGTGCCAAGAGACCAAAAGGGGTTTACGAGCAGTACTTC.

The V gene is TRBV18, the J gene TRBJ2-3, with 9 bases identical to TRBD1. Germline V gives CDR1 KGHSH, CDR2 LQKENI. The CDR3 runs to 14 residues. The ends lost 4 bases at V and 5 bases at J; junction bases unmatched: 4. The CDR3 is CASSRGTGIDTQYF. The DNA of the CDR3 is TGTGCCAGCTCACGCGGGACAGGGATAGATACGCAGTATTTT. Drawing the rest from reference TRBV18 and TRBJ2-3, the complete variable domain is NAGVMQNPRHLVRRRGQEARLRCSPMKGHSHVYWYRQLPEEGLKFMVYLQKENIIDESGMPKERFSAEFPKEGPSILRIQQVVRGDSAAYFCASSRGTGIDTQYFGPGTRLTVL.

The chain joins TRBV19 to TRBJ1-5; TRBD1 is a possible D gene (5 bases). With 5 bases removed from V and 5 bases from J, the gap between germline ends came to 10 bases. The CDR3 length is 13 residues. Germline V gives CDR1 LNHDA, CDR2 SQIVND (reference sequence). CDR3 loop: CASSYQGDQPQHF. In nucleotides, the CDR3 is TGTGCCAGTAGTTACCAAGGGGATCAGCCCCAGCATTTT.

The chain carries TRBV7-4 and TRBJ2-7; TRBD1 aligns across 7 bases. V was pared by 5 bases and J by 4 bases, with 11 bases of the junction left unmatched. CDR3 size: 15 residues. Germline V gene lookup returns CDR1 SGHVT and CDR2 SQSDAQ. The CDR3 coding sequence is TGTGCCAGCAGCCTACCCTGGGACAGACTGTACGAGCAGTACTTC. It encodes CASSLPWDRLYEQYF.

J is TRBJ1-2 and V is TRBV28, with TRBD1 as a possible D gene (6 bases). The CDR3 spans 15 residues. In germline, CDR1 is MDHEN, CDR2 SYDVKM. The germline V and J ends were trimmed by 6 bases and 0 bases, with 14 bases remaining between them. This CDR3 is CASRATGGANYGYTF. The CDR3 region has the DNA TGTGCCAGCAGGGCGACAGGAGGAGCTAACTATGGCTACACCTTC.

Written as DNA, the CDR3 is TGCGCCAGCAGCCAAAAACTAGCGGGGGGGACCAACCGGGAGACCCAGTACTTC. It encodes CASSQKLAGGTNRETQYF. The chain couples TRBV4-1 to TRBJ2-5; 13 bases align to TRBD2. CDR3 length equals 18 residues. V dropped 2 bases and J dropped 5; count of bases not matched to a gene: 11. The germline CDR1 and CDR2 sequences are MGHRA and YSYEKL.

This chain links TRBV18 with TRBJ2-1, with TRBD2 identical over 10 bases. This CDR3 comprises 15 residues. V was clipped by 0 bases and J by 6 bases; unmatched bases: 2. The germline gives CDR1 KGHSH, CDR2 LQKENI. The DNA for the CDR3 is TGTGCCAGCTCACCACCGGGACTAGCGCGCAATGAGCAGTTCTTC. Encoded protein: CASSPPGLARNEQFF. Complete variable domain (other parts from reference TRBV18 and TRBJ2-1): NAGVMQNPRHLVRRRGQEARLRCSPMKGHSHVYWYRQLPEEGLKFMVYLQKENIIDESGMPKERFSAEFPKEGPSILRIQQVVRGDSAAYFCASSPPGLARNEQFFGPGTRLTVL.

The chain is built from TRBV19 and TRBJ1-2, with 8 bases identical to TRBD1. From germline, CDR1 is LNHDA and CDR2 SQIVND (reference sequence). The length of the CDR3 is 13 residues. Germline trimming cut 10 bases from V and 5 bases from J; bases unmatched to any gene: 9. Here the CDR3 reads CATTDRVGYGYTF. The CDR3, as DNA: TGTGCCACGACGGACAGGGTGGGGTATGGCTACACCTTC.

This chain connects TRBV2 to TRBJ2-5; D uncertain. V lost 4 bases to trimming and J lost 5 bases, with 11 bases between them. The CDR3 runs 13 residues. Germline V gene lookup returns CDR1 SNHLY and CDR2 FYNNEI. In DNA, the CDR3 is TGTGCCAGCAGTGTACAGTCTGGGGAGACCCAGTACTTC. It encodes CASSVQSGETQYF. Based on the CDR3 plus reference TRBV2 and TRBJ2-5, the full variable domain is EPEVTQTPSHQVTQMGQEVILRCVPISNHLYFYWYRQILGQKVEFLVSFYNNEISEKSEIFDDQFSVERPDGSNFTLKIRSTKLEDSAMYFCASSVQSGETQYFGPGTRLLVL.

The chain links TRBV7-2 to TRBJ2-1; 9 positions agree with TRBD1. The CDR3 contains 16 residues. Germline CDR1 is SGHTA and CDR2 is FQGNSA. The junction had 10 bases not matched to a gene; V was cut back by 3 bases and J by 7 bases. Here the CDR3 DNA reads TGTGCCAGCAGCTTCTACCCCGGGACAGGGTCAAATGAGCAGTTCTTC. Its translation is CASSFYPGTGSNEQFF.

The chain carries TRBV7-2 and TRBJ1-5; 8 nucleotides agree with TRBD1. Germline values: CDR1 SGHTA, CDR2 FQGNSA. The CDR3 sequence is 15 residues long. The J segment lost 6 bases and the V segment lost 5 bases, leaving 9 bases of the junction unmatched. DNA for the CDR3: TGTGCCAGCAGCCTTACAGGGGGTCCAATTCAGCCCCAGCATTTT. Translated: CASSLTGGPIQPQHF.

This chain joins TRBV5-5 and TRBJ2-7, with D maybe TRBD2 (6 bases). The CDR3 loop spans 15 amino acids. The V and J ends lost 0 bases and 4 bases respectively, with 14 bases between them. In germline, CDR1 is SGHKS, CDR2 YYEKEE (reference sequence). In nucleotides, the CDR3 is TGTGCCAGCAGCTTGGATCGGGGGATCATGTACGAGCAGTACTTC. Amino acid sequence: CASSLDRGIMYEQYF.

The CDR3 DNA is TGTGCCATCAGAACCGGGACAGGGTTCGAGACCCAGTACTTC. Translated: CAIRTGTGFETQYF. The chain recombines TRBV10-3 with TRBJ2-5; 9 bases line up with TRBD1. J was trimmed by 5 bases and V by 6 bases; bases with no gene match: 7. Germline-derived CDR1 and CDR2 are ENHRY and SYGVKD. The CDR3 is 14 amino acids.

The rearrangement uses TRBV11-2 and TRBJ1-2; D unclear. CDR3 length: 14 residues. V lost 1 base, J lost 8 bases, and 14 bases lay in between. CDR1 and CDR2 (germline): SGHAT, FQNNGV. The CDR3 bases are TGTGCCAGCAGCTTAGTTTCGAGGTACGGAGGCTACACCTTC. Its protein is CASSLVSRYGGYTF.

This chain connects TRBV3-1 (or the pseudogene TRBV3-2) to TRBJ2-1, with 7 bases fitting TRBD2. CDR1 and CDR2 (germline): LGHDT, YNNKEL (reference sequence). The CDR3 totals 15 residues. V trimming: 0 bases; J trimming: 6 bases; junction bases outside the gene matches: 5. This CDR3 is CASSQDGTSANEQFF. CDR3 DNA sequence: TGTGCCAGCAGCCAAGATGGAACTAGCGCCAATGAGCAGTTCTTC.

V gene TRBV30 combines with J gene TRBJ2-1, with 9 bases matching TRBD2. This CDR3 has 15 residues. Losses at the gene ends were 2 bases for V and 2 bases for J; bases not matched to a gene: 4. Germline V gives CDR1 GTSNPN, CDR2 SVGIG (reference sequence). CDR3: CAWSRLAGTYNEQFF. The CDR3 DNA is TGTGCCTGGAGTCGGCTAGCGGGAACCTACAATGAGCAGTTCTTC. The full variable domain, completed using reference TRBV30 and TRBJ2-1, is SQTIHQWPATLVQPVGSPLSLECTVEGTSNPNLYWYRQAAGRGLQLLFYSVGIGQISSEVPQNLSASRPQDRQFILSSKKLLLSDSGFYLCAWSRLAGTYNEQFFGPGTRLTVL.

The gene calls are TRBV7-2 and TRBJ2-1, with D unresolved. V lost 1 base and J lost 0, with 7 bases in between. Germline CDR1 reads SGHTA; CDR2 reads FQGNSA. CDR3 length: 15 residues. The chain's CDR3 is CASSLGASSYNEQFF. DNA of the CDR3: TGTGCCAGCAGCTTAGGGGCGAGCTCCTACAATGAGCAGTTCTTC. The complete variable domain, with remaining parts taken from reference TRBV7-2 and TRBJ2-1, reads GAGVSQSPSNKVTEKGKDVELRCDPISGHTALYWYRQSLGQGLEFLIYFQGNSAPDKSGLPSDRFSAERTGGSVSTLTIQRTQQEDSAVYLCASSLGASSYNEQFFGPGTRLTVL.

The chain joins TRBV5-5 to TRBJ1-2; a possible D gene is TRBD1 (5 bases). Per the germline V gene, CDR1 is SGHKS and CDR2 is YYEKEE (reference sequence). The CDR3 extends over 14 amino acids. V dropped 0 bases and J dropped 8 bases, with 14 bases sitting between them. CDR3 DNA: TGTGCCAGCAGCTTGGAGGCGGGGACTCGCGGCTACACCTTC. This translates into CASSLEAGTRGYTF.

V and J are TRBV5-1 and TRBJ2-7; 8 bases agree with TRBD2. This CDR3 has 14 residues. J was trimmed by 5 bases and V by 0 bases; bases with no gene match: 4. The V gene's germline CDR1 is SGHRS and CDR2 YFSETQ. The CDR3, as DNA: TGCGCCAGCAGCTTGGGTGTTAGCGGGAACGAGCAGTACTTC. This gives the protein CASSLGVSGNEQYF. Together with reference TRBV5-1 and TRBJ2-7, the CDR3 gives the full variable domain: KAGVTQTPRYLIKTRGQQVTLSCSPISGHRSVSWYQQTPGQGLQFLFEYFSETQRNKGNFPGRFSGRQFSNSRSEMNVSTLELGDSALYLCASSLGVSGNEQYFGPGTRLTVT.

V gene TRBV2 combines with J gene TRBJ2-2, with TRBD1 identical over 8 bases. Germline lookup yields CDR1 SNHLY and CDR2 FYNNEI. The CDR3 is 13 residues long. V lost 10 bases to trimming and J lost 1 base; unmatched junction nucleotides: 2. The CDR3 loop is CATGQENTGELFF. As DNA, the CDR3 is TGTGCCACGGGACAGGAGAACACCGGGGAGCTGTTTTTT.